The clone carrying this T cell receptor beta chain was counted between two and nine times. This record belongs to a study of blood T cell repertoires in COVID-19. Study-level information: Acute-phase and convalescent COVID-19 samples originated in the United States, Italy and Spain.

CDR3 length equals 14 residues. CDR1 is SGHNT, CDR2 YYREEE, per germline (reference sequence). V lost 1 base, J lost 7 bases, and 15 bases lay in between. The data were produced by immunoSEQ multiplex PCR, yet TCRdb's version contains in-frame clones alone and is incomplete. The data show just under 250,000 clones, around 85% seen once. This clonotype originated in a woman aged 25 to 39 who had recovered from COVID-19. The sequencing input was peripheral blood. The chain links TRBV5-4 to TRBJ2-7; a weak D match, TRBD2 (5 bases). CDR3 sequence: CASSLYSGGLEQYF. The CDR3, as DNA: TGTGCCAGCAGCTTGTACAGCGGCGGTCTAGAGCAGTACTTC.